The T cell receptor beta chain described here comes from a study of beta chain features in type 1 diabetes. Each donor gave one heparinised blood draw averaging about 120 mL. Isolation of CD4+ naive, central memory, regulatory and stem cell-like memory cells was achieved by sorting via CD45RO/CCR7/CD25/CD127/CD95/CD27. Expressed TCRB transcripts were sequenced, since all the RNA that had been isolated was reverse transcribed. Roughly 1 million reads, on average, were obtained from stem cell-like memory T cell samples. Sequencing was performed with immunoSEQ multiplex PCR; in TCRdb, only in-frame clones are kept and a portion is missing. The sample holds some 47,000 clones, around 40% seen once. V was trimmed by 0 bases and J by 7 bases, leaving 13 bases between them. This CDR3 contains 14 residues. CDR1 is SGHRS, CDR2 YFSETQ, per germline. General study results and limits: In comparison with healthy donors, patients had naive, central memory and Treg TCRB repertoires that appeared more similar. Shorter TCRB CDR3s, moderately but significantly so, marked every one of the four CD4+ subsets in Type 1 diabetes patients.

With respect to this clone: Antigen specificity is unknown.

This clonotype originated in a man younger than 45 with type 1 diabetes. The chain is built from TRBV5-1 and TRBJ1-2; D ambiguous. The sequenced sample consisted of stem cell memory CD4+ T cells from blood. The CDR3 coding sequence is TGCGCCAGCAGCTTGGCGTTTGGGAGCGGTGGCTACACCTTC. Its translation is CASSLAFGSGGYTF.